This paragraph reports one TCR beta chain. V lost 3 bases and J lost 6, with 11 bases in between. The CDR3 runs 13 residues. From germline, CDR1 is LNHDA and CDR2 SQIVND (reference sequence). The data are from a study of OX40 agonist ivuxolimab in advanced cancers. Study context: Patients' therapy was ivuxolimab, an antibody that acts as an agonist of OX40 (CD134). Partial response was recorded in three patients: one hepatocellular carcinoma and two cutaneous melanoma cases. Males comprised 82.7% of the group, whose mean age was approximately 60 years (range about 20 to 90).

Here immunoSEQ multiplex PCR was the method, and the copy in TCRdb shows in-frame clones only, minus some. The top ten clones hold approximately 14% of a sample with roughly 64,000 clones, 85% to 90% of them seen once. Excluded were patients having autoimmune disease history or systemic immunosuppression. The J gene is TRBJ1-1, the V gene TRBV19; D may be TRBD1 (5 bases). The clonotype was recovered from an adult with an advanced solid tumor such as melanoma, head and neck, liver or kidney cancer. The sequencing here drew on CD4+ or CD8+ T cells sorted from blood, taken in a trial of the OX40 agonist ivuxolimab. The CDR3 region is CASSIPPGAEAFF. DNA for the CDR3: TGTGCCAGTAGTATCCCCCCGGGGGCTGAAGCTTTCTTT.